This TCR beta chain was recovered during a study of T cell responses to AZD1222 COVID-19 vaccine. Points from the study as a whole: Donors were largely white British and mainly female; clonal diversity was possibly underestimated. The number of AZD1222 recipients seropositive at baseline was only 5 to 7.

In germline, CDR1 is SGHTA, CDR2 FQGNSA. The V end lost 1 base, the J end lost 8 bases, and 17 bases lay between the germline ends. This CDR3 spans 15 amino acids. This clone was picked up a small number of times. What it binds is not known. Clones were sequenced by immunoSEQ multiplex PCR, and TCRdb holds only the in-frame ones, with some missing. The data contain more than 90,000 clones, 84% of them singletons. The clonotype comes from an adult in good health. Sequencing was performed on peripheral blood, taken on day 0 of AZD1222 vaccination. The V and J genes are TRBV7-2 and TRBJ1-2; D not certain. CDR3 residues: CASSLEPAGWGGYTF. The DNA of the CDR3 is TGTGCCAGCAGCTTAGAGCCGGCGGGATGGGGAGGCTACACCTTC.